This note documents a single TCR beta chain sequence. Antigen specificity is unknown. Healthy Caucasians alone served as donors. This entry is derived from a study of identical twins. Broader study findings: The study reached conclusions through statistical analysis that was cross-sectional, not following the same donors. Out-of-frame alpha sequences common to twins were enriched for low generation probability. Beta out-of-frame sequences displayed a weaker excess of sharing between twins.

V lost 6 bases, J lost 0 bases, and 9 bases stayed unmatched. The CDR3 loop spans 15 amino acids. The germline V gene has CDR1 SGHRS and CDR2 YFSETQ. TCRdb ran MiXCR on the 5' RACE reads and lists one entry per CDR3 protein. The sample includes approximately 280,000 distinct CDR3 sequences, under 9% of them seen just once. This sample also appeared in a second study, on yellow fever vaccine responses in identical twins.

The source of this sequence is a woman aged 18-35 years in good health. The sequenced sample was memory (CD45RO+) T cells sorted from blood. The rearrangement links TRBV5-1 to TRBJ2-7; the match to TRBD2 covers 7 bases. The CDR3 region is CASTWGGRSSYEQYF. For the CDR3, the DNA is TGCGCCAGCACCTGGGGGGGAAGGAGCTCCTACGAGCAGTACTTC.